This T cell receptor beta chain was retrieved from a study of response to subunit inactivated influenza vaccine. This clonotype was recorded at least ten times. Its antigen remains unidentified. Germline CDR1 and CDR2: LNHNV and YYDKDF (reference sequence). V was trimmed by 0 bases and J by 8 bases, leaving 22 bases between them. The CDR3 is 18 residues long. General study findings and limits: Seasonal influenza vaccination, on each occasion, was suggested by the authors to recruit few new T cells.

MiXCR, applied by TCRdb to the RT-PCR reads, yields one record per CDR3 protein. In the table there are about 800,000 distinct CDR3 sequences, 21% of which are singletons. This receptor was taken from a man aged 45-65 years who received an inactivated influenza vaccine. Sequenced material: PBMCs from blood, taken less than 6 days after vaccination. The V call is TRBV15, the J call TRBJ1-4; D is ambiguous. This CDR3 is CATSRDSLLRLGEEKLFF. The CDR3 DNA follows: TGTGCCACCAGCAGAGATAGTTTATTGAGGCTCGGGGAAGAAAAACTGTTTTTT.